This T cell receptor (beta chain) was sequenced in a study of T cells after yellow fever vaccination. Findings of the study overall: Highly abundant clonotypes carried over from the bulk population could end up in FACS-sorted repertoires as contaminants.

One entry per CDR3 protein results from TCRdb running MiXCR on the 5' RACE reads. This sample has 50,000 to 75,000 distinct CDR3 sequences, with about 5.6% found just once. A few counts support this clonotype. CDR1 and CDR2 from the germline V gene are SGHTA and FQGNSA. The CDR3 totals 13 residues. V lost 0 bases and J 5 bases, leaving 7 bases between the germline ends. The specimen comprised PBMCs, either bulk or a sorted T-cell subset (CD4+, CD8+, memory, or dextramer-sorted; not recorded which), sampled on the day of the yellow fever booster vaccination. The rearrangement links TRBV7-2 to TRBJ1-2, with no clear D. The source of this sequence is a man younger than 35 who received the YFV17D yellow fever vaccine. In DNA, the CDR3 is TGTGCCAGCAGCTTAGCGCTGGGGTATGGCTACACCTTC. It translates to CASSLALGYGYTF.